This is a list of T cell receptor beta chains from one sample in a study of T-cell reconstitution after alpha-beta-depleted transplantation in children. From the PCR reads, TCRdb called clonotypes with MiXCR, one entry per CDR3 protein. The sample lists some 340,000 distinct CDR3 sequences; 10% to 13% were seen once. The sample consisted of PBMCs from the stem cell graft donor, taken from the stem cell graft. The origin of the receptors is a human donor who donated a stem cell graft to a child with acute lymphoblastic leukemia. CDR3s include the opening cysteine and the closing phenylalanine or tryptophan. The order of the fields is J gene, V gene, D gene, clone size, CDR3 protein, CDR3 DNA. A D gene is named only where the DNA matches it firmly. Clone size is shown for a subset of rows, as once, few, many or a class of expanded clone.

TRBJ2-1,TRBV5-1,NA,many,CASSLGFSGPDEDEQFF,TGCGCCAGCAGCTTGGGGTTTAGCGGTCCCGATGAGGATGAGCAGTTCTTC
TRBJ2-5,TRBV5-1,NA,few,CASSLGSPQETQYF,TGCGCCAGCAGCTTGGGCAGCCCACAAGAGACCCAGTACTTC
TRBJ2-3,TRBV10-3,NA,few,CAISGQVPDYTDTQYF,TGTGCCATCAGTGGCCAGGTGCCCGACTACACAGATACGCAGTATTTT
TRBJ2-5,TRBV7-2,NA,many,CASSFSWGETQYF,TGTGCCAGCAGCTTTAGTTGGGGGGAGACCCAGTACTTC
TRBJ2-3,TRBV11-2,TRBD2,NA,CASSLSGTSGTATDTQYF,TGTGCCAGCAGCCTTTCTGGGACTAGCGGGACGGCCACAGATACGCAGTATTTT
TRBJ2-1,TRBV12-3/TRBV12-4,NA,many,CASSLSGHEQFF,TGTGCCAGCAGTTTATCGGGGCATGAGCAGTTCTTC
TRBJ2-3,TRBV7-9,NA,few,CASTGEGTHLTDTQYF,TGTGCCAGCACGGGCGAGGGGACTCACCTCACAGATACGCAGTATTTT
TRBJ2-1,TRBV20-1,TRBD1,few,CSAPGQGENEQFF,TGCAGTGCTCCGGGACAGGGGGAGAATGAGCAGTTCTTC
TRBJ1-2,TRBV12-3/TRBV12-4,TRBD1,few,CASTAGGQGPALYGYTF,TGTGCCAGCACCGCCGGAGGACAGGGGCCCGCTCTCTATGGCTACACCTTC
TRBJ2-4,TRBV19,TRBD2,few,CASTREGVPRDIQYF,TGTGCCAGTACGCGGGAGGGCGTACCAAGGGACATTCAGTACTTC
TRBJ2-1,TRBV12-5,TRBD2,few,CASGLVLGLAGGGSYNEQFF,TGTGCTAGTGGTTTGGTACTTGGACTAGCGGGAGGTGGGTCCTACAATGAGCAGTTCTTC
TRBJ2-5,TRBV5-4,NA,NA,CASSLEQQETQYF,TGTGCCAGCAGCTTGGAGCAACAAGAGACCCAGTACTTC
TRBJ2-1,TRBV29-1,NA,NA,CSYKPTRDMYNEQFF,TGCAGCTACAAACCTACCAGGGACATGTACAATGAGCAGTTCTTC
TRBJ2-1,TRBV20-1,TRBD2,NA,CSARPTPLAGEGYNEQFF,TGCAGTGCCAGACCGACTCCGTTAGCGGGAGAAGGCTACAATGAGCAGTTCTTC
TRBJ1-4,TRBV30,NA,few,CAWSVRGNEKLFF,TGTGCCTGGAGTGTACGAGGGAATGAAAAACTGTTTTTT
TRBJ1-1,TRBV2,NA,NA,CASSAGRTMNTEAFF,TGTGCCAGCAGTGCAGGGAGGACCATGAACACTGAAGCTTTCTTT